This TCR beta chain came from a study of PD-L1 blockade in urothelial cancer. Study overall: Patients had undergone 0 to 3 prior chemotherapy regimens. Among blood samples, the median T cell count was some 150,000.

V lost 3 bases and J lost 5; bases outside the gene matches: 14. The length of the CDR3 is 17 residues. CDR1 is SGHDT, CDR2 YYEEEE, per germline. Clones were read by immunoSEQ multiplex PCR, and TCRdb kept only the in-frame ones, dropping some. This table has around 80,000 clones, roughly nine tenths appearing once. Sequencing used PBMCs, obtained around atezolizumab (anti-PD-L1) treatment. The sequence was obtained from a woman in her seventies with urothelial cancer. The chain links TRBV5-6 to TRBJ1-5; TRBD1 aligns across 7 bases. The CDR3: CASSSALNGRGDQPQHF. CDR3 nucleotides: TGTGCCAGCAGCTCGGCGTTGAATGGCAGGGGGGATCAGCCCCAGCATTTT.